This T cell receptor beta chain was observed in a study of CD8+CD57+ T cells in acquired aplastic anemia. The germline gives CDR1 SGHNT, CDR2 YENEEA. The CDR3 extends over 13 amino acids. V was pared by 0 bases and J by 6 bases, with 6 bases between. This clonotype came up many times. What it recognizes is unknown. The study, taken as a whole, reports: It was found that twenty-nine CD8+ CDR3 sequences were shared between patients and controls.

Using genomic DNA as the template, TCR beta VDJ and CDR3 profiling was carried out. TCRdb reprocessed the reads with MiXCR, giving one entry per CDR3 protein. This sample has about 190,000 distinct CDR3 sequences; nearly 50% occur once, and the top ten carry about 9.5%. An expansion of CD8+CD57+ cells by flow cytometry had been shown in patients chosen for sequencing. This chain uses TRBV11-3 with TRBJ1-3; D may be TRBD1 (5 bases). Sequencing was done on a sample of sorted CD4+, CD8+, or CD8+CD57+ T cells (not recorded which) from PBMCs. The sequence derives from a human donor with aplastic anemia. CDR3 nucleotides: TGTGCCAGCAGCTTAGACGGGGCAAACACCATATATTTT. The encoded protein is CASSLDGANTIYF.